The 14 T cell receptor beta chains presented below share a single source sample, sequenced in a study of cytomegalovirus exposure and HLA in healthy donors (dated by TCRdb to about 2017). Library preparation was by the immunoSEQ multiplex PCR assay. A mixture of 60 forward primers for TCR Vbeta segments and 13 reverse primers for TCR Jbeta segments was used in the multiplex PCR. The clones in this table, taken by TCRdb from immuneACCESS, are in-frame only. Not every clone is retained; where verified, under half of the shortfall comes from an unresolved V gene, and the cause of the rest is unknown. Here the sample has some 150,000 clones; over 65% occur a single time. Of the sample, 4.3% falls within the top ten clones. The sequenced sample consisted of PBMCs. These TCRs come from a man between 18 and 29 years old in good health and CMV-seropositive.

The chain recombines TRBV30 with TRBJ1-5; TRBD1 is a possible D gene (6 bases). V shed 5 bases and J shed 4 bases, with 9 bases lying between them. Germline V gives CDR1 GTSNPN, CDR2 SVGIG (reference sequence). There are 12 residues in the CDR3. The CDR3 here is CAWERGNQPQHF. The CDR3 DNA reads as TGTGCCTGGGAAAGGGGGAATCAGCCCCAGCATTTT.

This clone has only a few counts. The chain employs TRBV10-3 and TRBJ2-5; TRBD2 is a possible D gene (5 bases). The V gene lost 0 bases and the J gene lost 2 bases, with 7 bases spanning the gap. Germline V gives CDR1 ENHRY, CDR2 SYGVKD. The length of the CDR3 is 14 residues. The CDR3 DNA reads TGTGCCATCAGTGAGTCTCAGCGGCAAGAGACCCAGTACTTC. Translating it yields CAISESQRQETQYF.

This sequence joins TRBV29-1 and TRBJ2-1; no reliable D call. The CDR3 is 14 residues long. Germline CDR1 reads SQVTM; CDR2 reads ANQGSEA. V was pared by 5 bases and J by 0 bases, with 11 bases between. CDR3 sequence (DNA): TGCAGCGTTTCTCCGGTTAGCTCCTACAATGAGCAGTTCTTC. It yields the protein CSVSPVSSYNEQFF.

In nucleotides, the CDR3 is TGTGCCAGCAGGGTCACGGGACAGGGCGACGAGCAGTACTTC. This sequence encodes CASRVTGQGDEQYF. This sequence joins TRBV28 and TRBJ2-7, with 9 bases aligning to TRBD1. V was pared by 6 bases and J by 5 bases, with 8 bases of the junction left unmatched. CDR1 is MDHEN, CDR2 SYDVKM, per germline. The CDR3 has 14 residues.

The chain is built from TRBV5-4 and TRBJ1-2, with D tentatively TRBD1 (5 bases). Germline CDR1 and CDR2: SGHNT and YYREEE (reference sequence). The CDR3 sequence is 13 residues long. Trimming pared 1 base from V and 2 bases from J, leaving 6 bases between. CDR3 nucleotide sequence: TGTGCCAGCAGCTTGTCAGGGAACTATGGCTACACCTTC. Translation: CASSLSGNYGYTF.

The gene calls are TRBV9 and TRBJ1-3, with D possibly TRBD1 on 5 matching bases. Trimming took off 1 base at V and 6 bases at J, with 11 bases between the two ends. Germline CDR1 and CDR2: SGDLS and YYNGEE. The CDR3 has 14 amino acids. CDR3 residues: CASSVHLGVNTIYF. The CDR3 nucleotides read TGTGCCAGCAGCGTACACTTAGGGGTAAACACCATATATTTT.

This chain uses TRBV7-6 with TRBJ1-6, with TRBD1 identical over 8 bases. V lost 5 bases, J lost 9 bases, and 6 bases stayed unmatched. The CDR3 consists of 14 residues. Looked up from germline, CDR1 is SGHVS and CDR2 is FNYEAQ. For the CDR3, the DNA is TGTGCCAGCAGCGCCGGAACAGGGGGTTCACCCCTCCACTTT. Its protein is CASSAGTGGSPLHF.

The count of this clone is one. The chain recombines TRBV5-1 with TRBJ2-7; the match to TRBD2 covers 9 bases. The CDR3 runs 13 residues. After removal of 7 bases from V and 2 bases from J, the junction contained 4 bases not matched to a gene. CDR1 is SGHRS, CDR2 YFSETQ, per germline. The CDR3 reads CASPLAGPYEQYF. The CDR3 DNA reads as TGCGCCAGCCCCCTAGCGGGGCCCTACGAGCAGTACTTC.

The V gene is TRBV4-1, the J gene TRBJ2-7, with D maybe TRBD1 (5 bases). The ends were cut back, 1 base at V and 11 bases at J, with 15 bases in the middle. Looked up from germline, CDR1 is MGHRA and CDR2 is YSYEKL. The CDR3 consists of 13 residues. In nucleotides, the CDR3 is TGCGCCAGCAGCCAAGTTGGGGCCGCAGGGAAGTACTTC. This encodes CASSQVGAAGKYF.

The chain links TRBV21-1 to TRBJ2-7; the table names TRBD2, a call not compared with the DNA. TRBV21-1 represents a pseudogene. The CDR3 is made up of 17 amino acids. The CDR3 is CASSKAASGSDTYEQYF. The CDR3, as DNA: TGTGCCAGCAGCAAAGCAGCTAGCGGGAGCGACACCTACGAGCAGTACTTC.

This clone has more than one count but fewer than ten. This rearrangement joins TRBV4-1 to TRBJ2-1; possible D gene TRBD1, 5 bases. This CDR3 spans 14 amino acids. Germline CDR1 and CDR2: MGHRA and YSYEKL. V was shortened by 1 base and J by 5 bases, with 9 bases between the two germline ends. CDR3 in amino acids: CASSQAQGHNEQFF. The DNA of the CDR3 is TGCGCCAGCAGCCAAGCGCAGGGCCACAATGAGCAGTTCTTC.

V and J are TRBV10-3 and TRBJ1-3, with D unclear. Trimming removed 7 bases at V and 4 bases at J, with 17 bases between. The CDR3 is 15 amino acids. CDR1 is ENHRY, CDR2 SYGVKD, per germline. CDR3 bases: TGTGCCATCACTCATGGGCCGAACTCAGGAAACACCATATATTTT. Residues: CAITHGPNSGNTIYF.

The genes are TRBV29-1 and TRBJ1-2; D gene unclear. V dropped 3 bases and J dropped 3 bases, with 8 bases sitting between them. CDR3 length equals 12 residues. The germline gives CDR1 SQVTM, CDR2 ANQGSEA. CDR3 in amino acids: CSVDRGDYGYTF. CDR3 in DNA: TGCAGCGTTGATCGGGGAGACTATGGCTACACCTTC.

The chain employs TRBV7-3 and TRBJ2-1; 14 bases map to TRBD2. V trimming: 3 bases; J trimming: 7 bases; junction bases outside the gene matches: 2. CDR1 SGHTA and CDR2 FQGTGA come from the germline V gene. The CDR3 consists of 15 residues. The CDR3, as DNA: TGTGCCAGCAGCTTCGGACTAGCGGGAGGAAATGAGCAGTTCTTC. It codes for CASSFGLAGGNEQFF.